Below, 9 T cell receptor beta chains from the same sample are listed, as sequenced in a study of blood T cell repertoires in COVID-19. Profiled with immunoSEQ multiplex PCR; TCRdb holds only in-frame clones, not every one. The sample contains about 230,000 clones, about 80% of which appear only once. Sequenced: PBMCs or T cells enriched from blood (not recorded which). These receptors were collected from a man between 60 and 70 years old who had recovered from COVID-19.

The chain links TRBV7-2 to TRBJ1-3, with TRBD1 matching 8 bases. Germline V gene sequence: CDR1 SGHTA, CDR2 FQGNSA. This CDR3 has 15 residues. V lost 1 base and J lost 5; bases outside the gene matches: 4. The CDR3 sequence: CASSLDGQGRNTIYF. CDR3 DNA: TGTGCCAGCAGCTTAGACGGACAGGGACGAAACACCATATATTTT.

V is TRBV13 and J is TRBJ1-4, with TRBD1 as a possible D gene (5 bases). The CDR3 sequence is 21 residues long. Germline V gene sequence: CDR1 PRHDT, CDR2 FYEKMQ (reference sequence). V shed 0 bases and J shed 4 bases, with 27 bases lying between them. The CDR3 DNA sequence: TGTGCCAGCAGCTTAGGGGATCCTCTGGATGACTTGGCAGGGATTAATGAAAAACTGTTTTTT. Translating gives CASSLGDPLDDLAGINEKLFF.

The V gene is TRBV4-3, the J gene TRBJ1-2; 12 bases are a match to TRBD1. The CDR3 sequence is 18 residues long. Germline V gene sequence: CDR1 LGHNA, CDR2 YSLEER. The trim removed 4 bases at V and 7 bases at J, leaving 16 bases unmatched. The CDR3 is CASSLGPTGTGGAGGYTF. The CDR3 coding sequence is TGCGCCAGCAGCCTTGGACCCACCGGGACAGGGGGCGCAGGTGGCTACACCTTC.

This CDR3 is CASSLAGRGRTDTQYF. CDR3 nucleotides: TGCGCCAGCAGCTTGGCCGGGAGGGGCCGTACAGATACGCAGTATTTT. This chain joins TRBV5-1 and TRBJ2-3; 8 bases align to TRBD2. CDR3 length equals 16 residues. V lost 0 bases, J lost 3 bases, and 6 bases stayed unmatched. Germline V CDR1 and CDR2: SGHRS, YFSETQ.

CDR3 nucleotides: TGTGCCAGCAGCCAATCCAGGGGGAACACCGGGGAGCTGTTTTTT. Translating gives CASSQSRGNTGELFF. The chain carries TRBV14 and TRBJ2-2, with D tentatively TRBD1 (6 bases). The CDR3 runs 15 residues. In germline, CDR1 is SGHDN, CDR2 FVKESK. V shed 2 bases and J shed 1 base, with 8 bases lying between them.

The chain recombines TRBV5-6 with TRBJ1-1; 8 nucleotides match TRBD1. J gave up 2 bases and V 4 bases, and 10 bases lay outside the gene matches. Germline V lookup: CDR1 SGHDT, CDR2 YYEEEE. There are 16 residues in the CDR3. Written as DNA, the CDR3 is TGTGCCAGCAGCCACCCGGTGACAGGGGCAAACACTGAAGCTTTCTTT. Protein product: CASSHPVTGANTEAFF.

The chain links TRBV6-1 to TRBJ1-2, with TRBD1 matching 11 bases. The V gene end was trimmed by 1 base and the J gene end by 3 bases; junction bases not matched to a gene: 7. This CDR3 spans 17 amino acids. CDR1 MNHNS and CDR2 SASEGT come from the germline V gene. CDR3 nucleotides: TGTGCCAGCAGTGAAGAGGACAGGGGGCGTTCTTACTATGGCTACACCTTC. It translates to CASSEEDRGRSYYGYTF.

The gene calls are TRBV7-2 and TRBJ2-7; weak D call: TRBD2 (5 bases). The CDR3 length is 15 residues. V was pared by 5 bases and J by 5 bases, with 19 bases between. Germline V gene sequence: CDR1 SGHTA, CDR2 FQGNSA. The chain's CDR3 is CASSLNRGLLHEQYF. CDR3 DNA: TGTGCCAGCAGCCTCAACCGAGGGCTGCTCCACGAGCAGTACTTC. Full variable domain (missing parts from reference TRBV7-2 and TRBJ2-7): GAGVSQSPSNKVTEKGKDVELRCDPISGHTALYWYRQSLGQGLEFLIYFQGNSAPDKSGLPSDRFSAERTGGSVSTLTIQRTQQEDSAVYLCASSLNRGLLHEQYFGPGTRLTVT.

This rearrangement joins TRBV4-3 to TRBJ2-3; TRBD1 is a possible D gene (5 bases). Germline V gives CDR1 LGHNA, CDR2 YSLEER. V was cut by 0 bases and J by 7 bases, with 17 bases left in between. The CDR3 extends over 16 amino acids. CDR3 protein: CASSQDAGMRFNTQYF. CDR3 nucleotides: TGCGCCAGCAGCCAAGATGCAGGGATGAGATTTAATACGCAGTATTTT.